This is a list of T cell receptor beta chains from one sample in a study of T cell responses to AZD1222 COVID-19 vaccine. The assay was immunoSEQ multiplex PCR, and TCRdb's table has in-frame clones only and misses some. The repertoire consists of about 66,000 clones, with roughly 84% occurring once and the leading ten covering about 18%. The sequences come from peripheral blood, collected on day 0 of AZD1222 vaccination. All receptors derive from an adult in good health. CDR3s include the opening cysteine and the closing phenylalanine or tryptophan. D genes are given only for firm matches. Clone size is not always given. Where it is, it says once, few, many or a class for expanded clones.

clone size	D gene	V gene	J gene	CDR3 protein	CDR3 DNA
-	-	TRBV7-2	TRBJ2-1	CASSLGRIGNNEQFF	TGTGCCAGCAGCTTAGGCCGGATAGGGAACAATGAGCAGTTCTTC
-	-	TRBV5-5	TRBJ2-7	CASSLGSLYEQYF	TGTGCCAGCAGCTTGGGCTCCCTCTACGAGCAGTACTTC
-	TRBD2	TRBV30	TRBJ2-4	CAWTLLAGGIQYF	TGTGCCTGGACCCTCCTAGCGGGAGGCATTCAGTACTTC
few	-	TRBV28	TRBJ1-2	CASSFGVTAYGYTF	TGTGCCAGCAGTTTTGGTGTAACAGCCTATGGCTACACCTTC
-	-	TRBV11-3	TRBJ2-7	CASSLQRRAYEQYF	TGTGCCAGCAGCTTACAGAGGAGAGCGTACGAGCAGTACTTC
many	-	TRBV7-3	TRBJ2-1	CASSLGFNEQFF	TGTGCCAGCAGCTTAGGATTCAATGAGCAGTTCTTC
once	TRBD1	TRBV30	TRBJ2-1	CAWRQGGGQFF	TGTGCCTGGAGACAGGGGGGCGGGCAGTTCTTC
-	-	TRBV7-9	TRBJ2-5	CASSLSGGGGETQYF	TGTGCCAGCAGCCTTTCAGGAGGGGGTGGGGAGACCCAGTACTTC
-	-	TRBV10-2	TRBJ2-2	CASTWSSANTGELFF	TGCGCCAGCACTTGGTCTAGCGCGAACACCGGGGAGCTGTTTTTT
once	TRBD2	TRBV5-6	TRBJ2-2	CASSWDRSTSGVTGELFF	TGTGCCAGCAGCTGGGACAGGTCGACTAGCGGGGTCACCGGGGAGCTGTTTTTT
-	-	TRBV4-2	TRBJ1-5	CASSQDWGDLGNQPQHF	TGTGCCAGCAGCCAAGACTGGGGGGATCTTGGCAATCAGCCCCAGCATTTT
-	TRBD1	TRBV5-6	TRBJ2-3	CASIPITGADTQYF	TGTGCCAGCATCCCGATCACAGGGGCAGATACGCAGTATTTT
-	-	TRBV7-2	TRBJ1-2	CASSSLLGWGYTF	TGTGCCAGCAGCTCACTTTTGGGTTGGGGCTACACCTTC
-	TRBD2	TRBV30	TRBJ2-7	CAWTLAGPPGPYEQYF	TGTGCCTGGACCCTAGCGGGGCCACCGGGACCCTACGAGCAGTACTTC